Listed below are T cell receptor beta chains from one sample, sequenced in a study of Graves' ophthalmopathy and Graves' hyperthyroidism. One entry per CDR3 protein results from TCRdb running MiXCR on the multiplex PCR reads. The table has 620,000 or so distinct CDR3 sequences, over 20% seen once. The material sequenced was peripheral blood. Receptors originate from a woman younger than 35 with stable Graves' hyperthyroidism. Some clones in this sample may be carry-over from other donors' samples. CDR3s include the opening cysteine and the closing phenylalanine or tryptophan. Fields, in order: clone size, V gene, J gene, CDR3 length, CDR3 protein. Not every row has a clone size; where given, it reads once, few, many or a size class.

many	TRBV10-3	TRBJ2-5	15	CAISPMGGGKETQYF
many	TRBV20-1	TRBJ1-1	13	CSATPGVNTEAFF
-	TRBV7-6	TRBJ1-1	15	CASGSLANRGFEAFF
-	TRBV6-1	TRBJ1-1	13	CAGRQGVNTEAFF
-	TRBV12-3/TRBV12-4	TRBJ2-5	13	CASRGQGAETKYF
-	TRBV20-1	TRBJ1-1	14	CSARDGPTNTEAFF
few	TRBV7-3	TRBJ1-1	17	CASSLGLSGWPPTEAFF
-	TRBV12-3/TRBV12-4	TRBJ1-1	12	CASNFQGTEAFF
-	TRBV6-1	TRBJ1-2	15	CASSEWQTSNYGYTF
many	TRBV12-3/TRBV12-4	TRBJ1-1	14	CASRPDRVNTEAFF
many	TRBV29-1	TRBJ2-5	14	CSVEGPGLQETQYF
many	TRBV30	TRBJ1-3	13	CAWRGGSGNTIYF
many	TRBV11-2	TRBJ2-7	15	CASSSHLTGADEQYF
many	TRBV5-1	TRBJ2-7	13	CASSLSPRREQYF
-	TRBV6-5	TRBJ2-7	13	CASSHREVYEQYF
-	TRBV30	TRBJ2-2	13	CAWSRDIAGELFF
many	TRBV29-1	TRBJ2-7	11	CSVGLNYEQYF
few	TRBV28	TRBJ2-5	15	CASSLPRGQQETQYF
-	TRBV2	TRBJ2-5	15	CASSEEKGGGETQYF
many	TRBV12-3/TRBV12-4	TRBJ2-5	16	CASTSHSGGALETQYF
-	TRBV12-3/TRBV12-4	TRBJ1-6	15	CASSSRPELSSPLHF
-	TRBV11-2	TRBJ2-7	16	CASSLDQGASSYEQYF
many	TRBV10-3	TRBJ2-7	13	CATAGSLGEGQYF
-	TRBV20-1	TRBJ2-7	15	CSARGTTAGVIEQYF
-	TRBV19	TRBJ2-5	14	CAPCGLEQLETQYF
many	TRBV4-2	TRBJ2-4	15	CASSQDGRNQNIQYF
many	TRBV9	TRBJ1-2	16	CASSVEIGDPNYGYTF
-	TRBV2	TRBJ2-7	13	CASTGTSGYEQYF
many	TRBV6-2/TRBV6-3	TRBJ1-1	15	CASSSPREGNTEAFF
many	TRBV7-2	TRBJ2-2	13	CASSAAGTGELFF
-	TRBV4-1	TRBJ2-7	14	CASSQDPPGFEQYF
-	TRBV28	TRBJ2-2	17	CASSLGEANPSTGELFF
many	TRBV20-1	TRBJ1-6	16	CSAPYPQGASNSPLHF
many	TRBV12-3/TRBV12-4	TRBJ2-5	15	CASSLNRGPRETQYF
-	TRBV12-3/TRBV12-4	TRBJ2-7	12	CASSPGLDEQYF
many	TRBV20-1	TRBJ2-7	15	CSARDGDRGTYEQYF
-	TRBV6-5	TRBJ2-7	14	CASSYSSYNHEQYF
many	TRBV19	TRBJ1-5	14	CASHRGGKSQPQHF
-	TRBV5-1	TRBJ1-2	12	CASRSDGFGYTF
many	TRBV7-9	TRBJ1-1	12	CASSLGNTEVFF